The 16 T cell receptor beta chains listed next were all sequenced from one sample in a study of vaccination and CD4 T cells after COVID-19 (dated by TCRdb to the early 2020s). These receptors' antigens are unknown. This specimen's treatment or condition label, interpreted: roughly 10-day PBMC culture with coronavirus spike peptide pools or control peptides (ViraFEST assay). Preparation of the library involved PCR. Instrument used: Illumina iSeq 100. DNA from cultured CD4+ T cells underwent TCR sequencing with the Oncomine TCR Beta short-read assay at the Johns Hopkins FTIC core. In TCRdb, the public reads were trimmed at Q25 with fastp and aligned with MiXCR, with productive beta chains retained. Identical CDR3 protein sequences are pooled into one entry, listed with their most common genes and DNA. The sample table records fewer than 15,000 distinct CDR3 sequences; roughly two fifths of these occur just once. The ten largest clonotypes hold about 9.3% of the sample.

Sequenced material: CD4+ T cells from blood, cultured in vitro, taken after SARS-CoV-2 vaccination. These receptors originate from a human donor who had recovered from COVID-19.

The chain combines TRBV7-2 with TRBJ2-5, with D uncertain. Germline assignment: CDR1 SGHTA and CDR2 FQGNSA. The CDR3 runs to 10 residues. The germline V and J ends were trimmed by 5 bases and 2 bases, with 0 bases remaining between them. CDR3 in amino acids: CASSQETQYF. In DNA, the CDR3 is TGTGCCAGCAGCCAAGAGACCCAGTACTTC.

The chain is built from TRBV7-9 and TRBJ2-7; weak D call: TRBD1 (5 bases). The V gene lost 2 bases and the J gene lost 0 bases, with 8 bases spanning the gap. Germline CDR1 reads SEHNR; CDR2 reads FQNEAQ (reference sequence). The CDR3 spans 14 residues. The CDR3 protein is CASSLRGISYEQYF. The CDR3 nucleotides read TGTGCCAGCAGCTTAAGGGGAATCTCCTACGAGCAGTACTTC.

The gene calls are TRBV18 and TRBJ2-7, with D tentatively TRBD1 (5 bases). This CDR3 region has 14 residues. Trimming took off 1 base at V and 3 bases at J, with 10 bases between the two ends. CDR1 is KGHSH and CDR2 is LQKENI in the germline V gene. In nucleotides, the CDR3 is TGTGCCAGCTCACCACTTTCCAGGGACTACGAGCAGTACTTC. Residues: CASSPLSRDYEQYF.

The V gene is TRBV5-4, the J gene TRBJ1-1; no firm D call. The germline CDR1 and CDR2 sequences are SGHNT and YYREEE (reference sequence). This CDR3 has 18 amino acids. With 4 bases removed from V and 7 bases from J, the gap between germline ends came to 29 bases. The CDR3 protein is CASSPPGRALLTIGEAFF. CDR3 DNA: TGTGCCAGCAGCCCGCCGGGTAGGGCCCTCCTGACGATTGGTGAAGCTTTCTTT.

This clonotype was seen a few times. This chain links TRBV2 with TRBJ1-5; 7 bases match TRBD1. Germline V gives CDR1 SNHLY, CDR2 FYNNEI. V lost 3 bases to trimming and J lost 5 bases; unmatched junction nucleotides: 4. The CDR3 totals 14 residues. The CDR3, as DNA: TGTGCCAGCAGTGACGAAGGGGGCCATCAGCCCCAGCATTTT. Translating gives CASSDEGGHQPQHF.

The chain employs TRBV12-3 or TRBV12-4 and TRBJ1-1; a possible D gene is TRBD1 (6 bases). The CDR3 length is 16 residues. Trimming shortened V by 1 base and J by 2 bases, and 14 bases separated the two germline ends. The CDR3: CASSLGGGRINTEAFF. In DNA form, the CDR3 reads TGTGCCAGCAGTTTAGGCGGGGGGCGCATCAACACTGAAGCTTTCTTT.

The CDR3 protein is CASSLSINYGYTF. The CDR3 DNA reads as TGCGCCAGCAGCTTGAGTATTAACTATGGCTACACCTTC. The chain couples TRBV5-1 to TRBJ1-2; D gene ambiguous. Germline V CDR1 and CDR2: SGHRS, YFSETQ. V lost 1 base, J lost 1 base, and 5 bases lay in between. CDR3 length equals 13 residues.

This clonotype has just a few counts. The rearrangement joins TRBV30 to TRBJ1-2, with TRBD1 as a possible D gene (5 bases). Germline assignment: CDR1 GTSNPN and CDR2 SVGIG (reference sequence). The V end was cut by 1 base, the J end by 4 bases, with 13 bases between. The CDR3 runs to 14 residues. CDR3 in amino acids: CAWSGQPLSYGYTF. CDR3 nucleotides: TGTGCCTGGAGTGGACAGCCCTTATCCTATGGCTACACCTTC.

The chain has TRBV6-1 and TRBJ1-2; TRBD1 matches 7 bases. This CDR3 region has 15 residues. The V and J ends lost 5 bases and 1 base, in that order; junction bases with no gene match: 7. CDR1 MNHNS and CDR2 SASEGT come from the germline V gene. The CDR3 loop reads CASSRPGQLNYGYTF. CDR3 sequence (DNA): TGTGCCAGCAGTCGACCGGGACAGCTTAACTATGGCTACACCTTC.

CDR3 loop: CASSLRLAHTHEQYF. The CDR3 nucleotides read TGTGCCAGCAGTTTACGACTAGCCCATACCCACGAGCAGTACTTC. The chain combines TRBV27 with TRBJ2-7; 7 bases align to TRBD2. The ends lost 2 bases at V and 5 bases at J; junction bases unmatched: 9. In germline, CDR1 is MNHEY, CDR2 SMNVEV (reference sequence). The CDR3 contains 15 residues.

This clonotype was seen only once. Compared with germline, one end of the junction differs, possibly owing to a read error. The chain carries TRBV19 and TRBJ1-2; D is perhaps TRBD1 (5 bases). The CDR3 loop spans 13 amino acids. Germline V CDR1 and CDR2: LNHDA, SQIVND (reference sequence). The CDR3 region has the DNA TGTACCAGTAGTATCGAAGTAGGGGATGGCTACACCTTC. Residues: CTSSIEVGDGYTF.

The V call is TRBV10-3, the J call TRBJ2-1, with D perhaps TRBD2 (6 bases). Germline CDR1 reads ENHRY; CDR2 reads SYGVKD. The CDR3 has 14 residues. V was pared by 7 bases and J by 7 bases, with 17 bases between. CDR3 region: CAINGGALGNEQFF. The CDR3 DNA sequence: TGTGCCATCAACGGCGGGGCTTTGGGGAATGAGCAGTTCTTC.

The rearrangement joins TRBV6-2 or TRBV6-3 to TRBJ1-1; no clear D gene. This CDR3 has 12 residues. The ends were cut back, 5 bases at V and 1 base at J, with 5 bases in the middle. In germline, CDR1 is MNHEY, CDR2 SVGEGT. CDR3 in DNA: TGTGCCAGCAGTCGGTGGAACACTGAAGCTTTCTTT. This sequence encodes CASSRWNTEAFF.

J is TRBJ1-1 and V is TRBV28; a possible D gene is TRBD1 (5 bases). The CDR3 is 11 residues long. The germline CDR1 and CDR2 sequences are MDHEN and SYDVKM. With 10 bases removed from V and 4 bases from J, the gap between germline ends came to 10 bases. CDR3 in amino acids: CATRGVTEAFF. The CDR3 DNA reads TGTGCCACTCGGGGCGTCACTGAAGCTTTCTTT.

J is TRBJ2-2 and V is TRBV5-4; D is possibly TRBD1 (6 bases). The length of the CDR3 is 15 residues. Trimming removed 2 bases at V and 0 bases at J, with 8 bases between. The V gene's germline CDR1 is SGHNT and CDR2 YYREEE (reference sequence). The CDR3 DNA reads as TGTGCCAGCAGCTTACAGGGAGCGAACACCGGGGAGCTGTTTTTT. Protein product: CASSLQGANTGELFF.

In its sample, this clonotype was seen once. The genes are TRBV3-1 and TRBJ2-3; D ambiguous. CDR3 length: 12 residues. The V gene lost 0 bases and the J gene lost 4 bases, with 2 bases spanning the gap. Germline V gene sequence: CDR1 LGHDT, CDR2 YNNKEL (reference sequence). CDR3 loop: CASSQDADTQYF. The CDR3, as DNA: TGTGCCAGCAGCCAAGACGCAGATACGCAGTATTTT.